Below are 29 T cell receptor beta chains sequenced from a single sample in a study of neurological immune-mediated disorders. Time point reported: longitudinal time-point 3. MiXCR, applied by TCRdb to the 5' RACE reads, yields one record per CDR3 protein. The table includes 45,000 to 65,000 distinct CDR3 sequences, roughly 8.4% detected once. Sequencing input: PBMCs. The source of these receptors is a woman in her thirties or forties in good health.

There are many counts of this clonotype. The CDR3 bases are TGTGCCAGCAGCCAAGACTCCCAGTACTTC. The encoded protein is CASSQDSQYF. This chain uses TRBV14 with TRBJ2-5; D remains ambiguous. The germline V gene encodes CDR1 SGHDN and CDR2 FVKESK. The CDR3 length is 10 residues. With 0 bases removed from V and 9 bases from J, the gap between germline ends came to 2 bases.

This clonotype came up many times. The J gene is TRBJ2-7, the V gene TRBV7-2, with D maybe TRBD1 (6 bases). Looked up from germline, CDR1 is SGHTA and CDR2 is FQGNSA. V dropped 1 base and J dropped 2 bases, with 21 bases sitting between them. CDR3 length: 18 residues. CDR3 region: CASSLDRGHRNAPYEQYF. For the CDR3, the DNA is TGTGCCAGCAGCTTAGATCGGGGACATAGAAATGCTCCCTACGAGCAGTACTTC. The whole variable domain, filled in from reference TRBV7-2 and TRBJ2-7, reads GAGVSQSPSNKVTEKGKDVELRCDPISGHTALYWYRQSLGQGLEFLIYFQGNSAPDKSGLPSDRFSAERTGGSVSTLTIQRTQQEDSAVYLCASSLDRGHRNAPYEQYFGPGTRLTVT.

This clonotype has a count of ten or more. This chain uses TRBV6-2 or TRBV6-3 with TRBJ2-7; no clear D gene. Trimming took 0 bases from V and 7 from J, leaving 4 bases between them. CDR3 size: 11 residues. Germline V lookup: CDR1 MNHEY, CDR2 SVGEGT. As DNA, the CDR3 is TGTGCCAGCAGTTACTCATGGGAGCAGTACTTC. This sequence encodes CASSYSWEQYF.

The chain combines TRBV6-2 or TRBV6-3 with TRBJ2-1; 9 bases align to TRBD1. After removal of 6 bases from V and 15 bases from J, the junction contained 12 bases not matched to a gene. Germline CDR1 is MNHEY and CDR2 is SVGEGT. The CDR3 totals 13 residues. The CDR3 DNA reads as TGTGCCAGCAGGGGGACAGGGACCAGACTCGGGTTCTTC. It codes for CASRGTGTRLGFF.

Many counts were recorded for this clonotype. The V gene is TRBV20-1, the J gene TRBJ2-7, with TRBD2 matching over 9 bases. Germline trimming cut 6 bases from V and 3 bases from J; bases unmatched to any gene: 3. CDR3 length equals 12 residues. In germline, CDR1 is DFQATT, CDR2 SNEGSKA (reference sequence). CDR3 residues: CSAATSGYEQYF. CDR3 in DNA: TGCAGTGCCGCGACTAGCGGCTACGAGCAGTACTTC.

Comment on this clonotype: This may come from a read error, since a much larger clone is one base off. The chain joins TRBV14 to TRBJ2-1; D perhaps matches TRBD2 (5 bases). Germline V gene data show CDR1 as SGHDN and CDR2 as FVKESK. CDR3 length: 17 amino acids. The CDR3 nucleotides are TGTGACAGCAGCTTACTCGGACGGGGTTTGGGTAACAATGAGCAGTTCTTC. As protein: CDSSLLGRGLGNNEQFF.

With respect to this clonotype: At one of its ends the junction is not consistent with the germline gene, which may arise from a read error. The chain joins TRBV7-8 to TRBJ1-1; D gene unclear. The CDR3 sequence is 13 residues long. The germline CDR1 and CDR2 sequences are SGHVS and FQNEAQ. DNA of the CDR3: TGTGCCAACAGCCTGCGTATGAACACTGAAGCTTTCTTT. This gives the protein CANSLRMNTEAFF. Using reference TRBV7-8 and TRBJ1-1 for the parts outside the CDR3, the full variable domain is GAGVSQSPRYKVAKRGQDVALRCDPISGHVSLFWYQQALGQGPEFLTYFQNEAQLDKSGLPSDRFFAERPEGSVSTLKIQRTQQEDSAVYLCANSLRMNTEAFFGQGTRLTVV.

V is TRBV6-1 and J is TRBJ2-7; maybe TRBD1 (6 bases). Trimming took 0 bases from V and 2 from J, leaving 11 bases between them. This CDR3 is built from 15 residues. CDR1 and CDR2 (germline): MNHNS, SASEGT. CDR3 sequence: CASSEAPGTTYEQYF. CDR3 DNA: TGTGCCAGCAGTGAAGCACCCGGGACAACCTACGAGCAGTACTTC.

This clonotype was observed many times. V usage is TRBV5-1 and J usage is TRBJ1-1; D call uncertain. CDR3 length equals 14 residues. Per the germline V gene, CDR1 is SGHRS and CDR2 is YFSETQ. V dropped 6 bases and J dropped 2 bases, with 14 bases sitting between them. The CDR3 here is CASTPGGPNTEAFF. In DNA, the CDR3 is TGCGCCAGCACCCCCGGTGGACCAAACACTGAAGCTTTCTTT.

This clonotype has ten or more counts. This rearrangement joins TRBV5-1 to TRBJ2-1; D is perhaps TRBD2 (5 bases). Germline CDR1 SGHRS, CDR2 YFSETQ. The CDR3 is 16 amino acids. V lost 2 bases to trimming and J lost 12 bases, with 24 bases between them. The CDR3 sequence is CASSLRLTQDPRGQFF. The CDR3 DNA sequence: TGCGCCAGCAGCTTACGGTTGACGCAGGACCCTCGGGGGCAGTTCTTC.

There are many counts of this clonotype. The chain combines TRBV10-3 with TRBJ1-1; D might be TRBD1 (6 bases). From germline, CDR1 is ENHRY and CDR2 SYGVKD. The CDR3 is made up of 11 amino acids. Trimming took 3 bases from V and 10 from J, leaving 9 bases between them. The CDR3 spells CAISDRGSAFF. CDR3 in DNA: TGTGCCATCAGTGACAGGGGTTCAGCTTTCTTT.

This clonotype was picked up many times. The chain recombines TRBV4-3 with TRBJ1-2, with 9 bases fitting TRBD1. Germline CDR1 is LGHNA and CDR2 is YSLEER. This CDR3 is built from 15 residues. With 4 bases clipped from V and 5 bases from J, the junction kept 8 bases outside the gene matches. The CDR3 here is CASSRATGGSYGYTF. The CDR3 coding sequence is TGCGCCAGCAGCCGAGCCACAGGGGGCTCGTATGGCTACACCTTC.

This clonotype has a count of ten or more. The CDR3 sequence: CASASREGPGEQYF. CDR3 nucleotide sequence: TGTGCCAGTGCCTCGCGGGAGGGCCCGGGCGAGCAGTACTTC. The genes are TRBV7-8 and TRBJ2-7; 9 nucleotides match TRBD2. Germline V gene lookup returns CDR1 SGHVS and CDR2 FQNEAQ. The CDR3 totals 14 residues. V shed 9 bases, J shed 6 bases, and the junction held 12 bases outside the gene matches.

The table lists this clonotype with a few counts. The chain has TRBV18 and TRBJ1-1; unclear D gene. The CDR3 totals 14 residues. Trimming stripped 0 bases from V and 3 bases from J, with 8 bases between. CDR1 KGHSH and CDR2 LQKENI come from the germline V gene. CDR3 sequence: CASSPPAQDTEAFF. Here the CDR3 DNA reads TGTGCCAGCTCACCACCCGCCCAGGACACTGAAGCTTTCTTT. Full variable domain (outside the CDR3, taken from reference TRBV18 and TRBJ1-1): NAGVMQNPRHLVRRRGQEARLRCSPMKGHSHVYWYRQLPEEGLKFMVYLQKENIIDESGMPKERFSAEFPKEGPSILRIQQVVRGDSAAYFCASSPPAQDTEAFFGQGTRLTVV.

This clonotype came up many times. The chain has TRBV29-1 and TRBJ2-3, with D hard to call. This CDR3 contains 13 residues. V gave up 4 bases and J gave up 3 bases, with 11 bases separating them. CDR1 SQVTM and CDR2 ANQGSEA come from the germline V gene. The CDR3 region is CSVAFGQTDTQYF. CDR3 bases: TGCAGCGTTGCTTTCGGTCAGACAGATACGCAGTATTTT.

The sample holds many counts of this clonotype. This chain uses TRBV5-1 with TRBJ2-1, with 12 nucleotides matching TRBD2. V gave up 4 bases and J gave up 9 bases; unmatched junction bases: 8. CDR1 and CDR2 from the germline V gene are SGHRS and YFSETQ. This CDR3 has 15 residues. The CDR3 loop is CASSPSGGGLGEQFF. The DNA for the CDR3 is TGCGCCAGCAGCCCTAGCGGGGGGGGACTGGGTGAGCAGTTCTTC.

This clonotype was seen ten or more times. The chain links TRBV12-3 or TRBV12-4 to TRBJ1-4, with D possibly being TRBD1 (6 bases). Trimming stripped 3 bases from V and 7 bases from J, with 15 bases between. The CDR3 covers 15 residues. The CDR3 protein is CASSFEEQGGEKLFF. The CDR3 coding sequence is TGTGCCAGCAGTTTTGAGGAACAGGGAGGTGAAAAACTGTTTTTT.

This clonotype came up many times. V gene TRBV6-4 combines with J gene TRBJ2-2; D perhaps matches TRBD2 (5 bases). Germline V gene sequence: CDR1 MRHNA, CDR2 SNTAGT. V was cut by 2 bases and J by 5 bases, with 15 bases left in between. This CDR3 comprises 16 residues. CDR3 residues: CASSDGSPLGTGELFF. In DNA form, the CDR3 reads TGTGCCAGCAGTGACGGGAGCCCCCTGGGGACCGGGGAGCTGTTTTTT.

V gene TRBV5-1 combines with J gene TRBJ1-2; D unclear. CDR1 and CDR2 from the germline V gene are SGHRS and YFSETQ. The length of the CDR3 is 13 residues. Trimming removed 0 bases at V and 9 bases at J, with 12 bases between. CDR3 DNA sequence: TGCGCCAGCAGCTTGGATGCTCCCCATAGCTACACCTTC. This gives the protein CASSLDAPHSYTF.

Ten or more counts support this clonotype. The chain is built from TRBV7-6 and TRBJ1-3, with a tentative D call TRBD1 (5 bases). V was pared by 1 base and J by 4 bases, with 11 bases between. Germline V CDR1 and CDR2: SGHVS, FNYEAQ. The CDR3 consists of 15 residues. The CDR3 bases are TGTGCCAGCAGCTTAGGACAGTACCCGGGAAACACCATATATTTT. Protein: CASSLGQYPGNTIYF.

There are many counts of this clonotype. The V call is TRBV29-1, the J call TRBJ2-1; unclear D gene. Germline V gene data show CDR1 as SQVTM and CDR2 as ANQGSEA. This CDR3 is 12 amino acids long. In DNA, the CDR3 is TGCAGTGCCCGAAGTAGAAGCAATGAGCAGTTCTTC. This codes for CSARSRSNEQFF.

This clonotype was recorded many times. The chain employs TRBV4-3 and TRBJ2-5, with 8 bases matching TRBD2. The CDR3 length is 16 residues. From germline, CDR1 is LGHNA and CDR2 YSLEER. The V gene end was trimmed by 1 base and the J gene end by 5 bases; junction bases not matched to a gene: 9. The CDR3 reads CASSQVGRGGPETQYF. The CDR3 coding sequence is TGCGCCAGCAGCCAAGTAGGACGGGGGGGCCCCGAGACCCAGTACTTC.

This clonotype was seen at least ten times. The chain links TRBV2 to TRBJ1-1, with D tentatively TRBD1 (5 bases). There are 12 residues in the CDR3. V lost 5 bases to trimming and J lost 9 bases, with 13 bases between them. The germline gives CDR1 SNHLY, CDR2 FYNNEI. The CDR3 reads CASSTDQGKAFF. In DNA, the CDR3 is TGTGCCAGCAGTACTGACCAGGGAAAAGCTTTCTTT.

This clonotype was seen repeatedly, ten times or more. V usage is TRBV5-1 and J usage is TRBJ1-2; 10 bases align to TRBD1. The V gene's germline CDR1 is SGHRS and CDR2 YFSETQ. The trim removed 0 bases at V and 4 bases at J, leaving 6 bases unmatched. The CDR3 length is 16 residues. CDR3 sequence: CASSLAGDRGAYGYTF. For the CDR3, the DNA is TGCGCCAGCAGCTTGGCTGGGGACAGGGGAGCCTATGGCTACACCTTC.

This clonotype was found a few times. Given a much more abundant clone one base away, this may be a read error. The chain joins TRBV20-1 to TRBJ1-1; D possibly corresponds to TRBD1 (5 bases). The CDR3 length is 15 residues. Germline V gives CDR1 DFQATT, CDR2 SNEGSKA (reference sequence). The CDR3 protein is CSARGEAGENTEAFF. CDR3 nucleotides: TGCAGTGCCAGAGGTGAAGCGGGGGAGAACACTGAAGCTTTCTTT.

At least ten counts were recorded for this clonotype. The chain employs TRBV12-3 or TRBV12-4 and TRBJ2-7; perhaps TRBD2 as D (6 bases). Trimming removed 3 bases from V and 0 bases from J, with 12 bases in between. The CDR3 runs to 15 residues. The CDR3 here is CASSFRDSASYEQYF. In DNA form, the CDR3 reads TGTGCCAGCAGTTTTCGGGACTCAGCCTCCTACGAGCAGTACTTC.

The chain has TRBV4-3 and TRBJ2-3; D is tentatively TRBD1 or TRBD2 (5 bases each). Trimming shortened V by 5 bases and J by 5 bases, and 17 bases separated the two germline ends. CDR1 is LGHNA, CDR2 YSLEER, per germline. The CDR3 length is 15 residues. In DNA form, the CDR3 reads TGCGCCAGCAGCACAGGACTTACGTGGAGAGATACGCAGTATTTT. Protein: CASSTGLTWRDTQYF.

J is TRBJ2-2 and V is TRBV20-1; maybe TRBD2 (5 bases). The CDR3 loop spans 17 amino acids. Germline lookup yields CDR1 DFQATT and CDR2 SNEGSKA (reference sequence). The V gene lost 6 bases and the J gene lost 5 bases, with 25 bases spanning the gap. The DNA of the CDR3 is TGCAGTGCCCGCCCATCGAGGAGTGGGAGAGGGACCGGGGAGCTGTTTTTT. Its translation: CSARPSRSGRGTGELFF.

In its sample, this clonotype was seen many times. This chain uses TRBV5-1 with TRBJ1-2; 9 positions match TRBD1. This CDR3 is built from 14 residues. Trimming cost V 4 bases and J 8 bases; bases outside gene matches: 9. Germline V gene data show CDR1 as SGHRS and CDR2 as YFSETQ. The CDR3 reads CASSAGTGTVGYTF. The CDR3 region has the DNA TGCGCCAGCAGCGCGGGGACAGGGACGGTCGGCTACACCTTC. Complete variable domain (other parts from reference TRBV5-1 and TRBJ1-2): KAGVTQTPRYLIKTRGQQVTLSCSPISGHRSVSWYQQTPGQGLQFLFEYFSETQRNKGNFPGRFSGRQFSNSRSEMNVSTLELGDSALYLCASSAGTGTVGYTFGSGTRLTVV.